This T cell receptor (beta chain) was recovered during a study of T cells in tuberculosis. Study summary: Sequenced TCRs come from CD1B-GMM tetramer-binding T cells. A South African cohort included IGRA-negative adolescents, latently infected IGRA-positive adolescents and adults with active tuberculosis.

Study findings and constraints: Smaller alpha distances in active tuberculosis partly reflected shorter CDR3-alpha lengths. Samples were chosen by availability of cryopreserved specimens.

Note on this clone: Its specificity is unknown.

The CDR3 totals 20 residues. V trimming: 6 bases; J trimming: 0 bases; junction bases outside the gene matches: 13. Looked up from germline, CDR1 is SNHLY and CDR2 is FYNNEI. The method was immunoSEQ multiplex PCR; TCRdb's version includes in-frame clones alone and lacks a portion of them. The top ten clones hold 6.2% of a sample with approximately 35,000 clones, around 96% of them seen once. This clonotype was sampled from a donor aged 10 to 29 with latent tuberculosis or without tuberculosis infection. The J gene is TRBJ2-3, the V gene TRBV2; 15 bases align to TRBD2. The sample comprised PBMCs. The CDR3 reads CASRADGLAGGLASTDTQYF. The DNA for the CDR3 is TGTGCCAGCAGAGCGGACGGACTAGCGGGGGGGCTAGCGAGCACAGATACGCAGTATTTT.